These 28 T cell receptor beta chains share one sample of origin, sequenced in a study of beta chain features in type 1 diabetes. No antigens are known for them. Investigators reverse transcribed all isolated RNA, so they sequenced expressed TCRB transcripts. Produced via immunoSEQ multiplex PCR; TCRdb's table is partial and in-frame only. The profile covers about 170,000 clones, with 7.5% to 8.5% appearing a single time and 0.5% taken by the ten largest. Study-wide results and caveats: Type 1 diabetes patients had moderately but significantly shorter TCRB CDR3s in all four CD4+ subsets.

Specimen: central memory CD4+ T cells from blood. Receptors originate from a man in his late teens or twenties with type 1 diabetes.

This clone has at least ten counts. The V gene is TRBV7-7, the J gene TRBJ2-2, with unresolved D. Germline V lookup: CDR1 SSHAT, CDR2 FNYEAQ (reference sequence). This CDR3 has 14 residues. V was shortened by 4 bases and J by 0 bases, with 6 bases between the two germline ends. The CDR3 sequence is CASSSSPNTGELFF. The CDR3 DNA sequence: TGTGCCAGCAGCTCGTCCCCGAACACCGGGGAGCTGTTTTTT.

This clone was counted at least ten times. The chain couples TRBV2 to TRBJ1-4; 7 bases map to TRBD1. V was clipped by 4 bases and J by 8 bases; unmatched bases: 1. The germline gives CDR1 SNHLY, CDR2 FYNNEI. This CDR3 has 12 amino acids. CDR3 region: CASSGTGEKLFF. The CDR3 nucleotides read TGTGCCAGCAGTGGGACAGGCGAAAAACTGTTTTTT. Full variable domain (rest looked up from reference TRBV2 and TRBJ1-4): EPEVTQTPSHQVTQMGQEVILRCVPISNHLYFYWYRQILGQKVEFLVSFYNNEISEKSEIFDDQFSVERPDGSNFTLKIRSTKLEDSAMYFCASSGTGEKLFFGSGTQLSVL.

The chain has TRBV5-4 and TRBJ2-5, with 11 bases that match TRBD2. CDR1 and CDR2 (germline): SGHNT, YYREEE (reference sequence). After removal of 5 bases from V and 2 bases from J, the junction contained 5 bases not matched to a gene. The CDR3 spans 15 residues. Written as DNA, the CDR3 is TGTGCCAGCAGTTTAGCGGGGGGGCCGCAAGAGACCCAGTACTTC. Translation: CASSLAGGPQETQYF.

J is TRBJ2-2 and V is TRBV19, with 10 bases fitting TRBD1. There are 15 residues in the CDR3. Germline CDR1 reads LNHDA; CDR2 reads SQIVND (reference sequence). The ends lost 7 bases at V and 3 bases at J; junction bases unmatched: 5. The CDR3 region is CASTPDRGYTGELFF. The CDR3 region has the DNA TGTGCCAGTACTCCGGACAGGGGGTACACCGGGGAGCTGTTTTTT.

The chain employs TRBV7-9 and TRBJ1-6, with D perhaps matching TRBD1 (5 bases). The CDR3 loop spans 16 amino acids. Germline V gene lookup returns CDR1 SEHNR and CDR2 FQNEAQ (reference sequence). V lost 1 base, J lost 6 bases, and 13 bases lay in between. CDR3 DNA: TGTGCCAGCAGCTTAGGGGGCAGCAATATTAATTCACCCCTCCACTTT. This translates into CASSLGGSNINSPLHF. The full variable domain, rest sourced from reference TRBV7-9 and TRBJ1-6, is DTGVSQNPRHKITKRGQNVTFRCDPISEHNRLYWYRQTLGQGPEFLTYFQNEAQLEKSRLLSDRFSAERPKGSFSTLEIQRTEQGDSAMYLCASSLGGSNINSPLHFGNGTRLTVT.

The chain couples TRBV5-1 to TRBJ2-2; a weak D match, TRBD2 (6 bases). Trimming pared 9 bases from V and 3 bases from J, leaving 12 bases between. Germline values: CDR1 SGHRS, CDR2 YFSETQ. The CDR3 is made up of 13 amino acids. The CDR3 loop reads CATFGGDTGELFF. CDR3 sequence (DNA): TGCGCCACCTTCGGGGGAGACACCGGGGAGCTGTTTTTT.

This clone was detected a few times. This sequence joins TRBV28 and TRBJ1-6; 12 nucleotides line up with TRBD1. V was clipped by 1 base and J by 9 bases; unmatched bases: 7. There are 17 residues in the CDR3. Germline loops: CDR1 MDHEN, CDR2 SYDVKM. CDR3 nucleotide sequence: TGTGCCAGCAGTTTATACGGGACAGGGGGCAGAGGTTCACCCCTCCACTTT. This translates into CASSLYGTGGRGSPLHF.

This clone has more than one count but fewer than ten. The rearrangement joins TRBV15 to TRBJ2-1, with 10 bases matching TRBD1. CDR1 is LNHNV, CDR2 YYDKDF, per germline (reference sequence). The CDR3 spans 15 residues. Trimming at V came to 4 bases and at J to 8 bases, leaving 8 bases not matched to a gene. As DNA, the CDR3 is TGTGCCACCAGCACGGGACAGGGGTTTAAATATGAGCAGTTCTTC. This codes for CATSTGQGFKYEQFF. Drawing the rest from reference TRBV15 and TRBJ2-1, the complete variable domain is DAMVIQNPRYQVTQFGKPVTLSCSQTLNHNVMYWYQQKSSQAPKLLFHYYDKDFNNEADTPDNFQSRRPNTSFCFLDIRSPGLGDTAMYLCATSTGQGFKYEQFFGPGTRLTVL.

The V gene is TRBV7-2, the J gene TRBJ1-1; no firm D call. Germline values: CDR1 SGHTA, CDR2 FQGNSA. The V and J ends lost 7 bases and 5 bases respectively, with 17 bases between them. The CDR3 contains 14 residues. The DNA for the CDR3 is TGTGCCAGCACCCCTGGTACAGCTTCGACTGAAGCTTTCTTT. Its protein is CASTPGTASTEAFF. Together with reference TRBV7-2 and TRBJ1-1, the CDR3 gives the full variable domain: GAGVSQSPSNKVTEKGKDVELRCDPISGHTALYWYRQSLGQGLEFLIYFQGNSAPDKSGLPSDRFSAERTGGSVSTLTIQRTQQEDSAVYLCASTPGTASTEAFFGQGTRLTVV.

This sequence joins TRBV5-1 and TRBJ2-7, with a possible D match to TRBD2 (5 bases). Trimming left V 5 bases short and J 0 bases short, with 12 bases between. Germline V gene lookup returns CDR1 SGHRS and CDR2 YFSETQ. CDR3 length: 14 amino acids. The CDR3 nucleotides are TGCGCCAGCAGGAGAGACGGGGACTCCTACGAGCAGTACTTC. Translating it yields CASRRDGDSYEQYF.

The chain joins TRBV5-6 to TRBJ2-5, with a possible D match to TRBD1 (5 bases). The germline CDR1 and CDR2 sequences are SGHDT and YYEEEE. The CDR3 is made up of 14 amino acids. V lost 4 bases, J lost 3 bases, and 13 bases lay in between. This CDR3 reads CASSVLGQKETQYF. CDR3 nucleotide sequence: TGTGCCAGCAGCGTTTTGGGGCAGAAAGAGACCCAGTACTTC.

The rearrangement joins TRBV4-3 to TRBJ1-1; 7 positions match TRBD1. J lost 4 bases, V lost 0 bases, and 8 bases had no gene match. This CDR3 has 16 residues. In germline, CDR1 is LGHNA, CDR2 YSLEER. The CDR3 loop is CASSQDWAGGTTEAFF. Here the CDR3 DNA reads TGCGCCAGCAGCCAAGATTGGGCAGGGGGGACCACTGAAGCTTTCTTT.

A few counts support this clone. CDR3 region: CASSGGQGGEKLFF. The CDR3 DNA is TGTGCCAGCAGCGGAGGACAGGGCGGTGAAAAACTGTTTTTT. The chain employs TRBV5-4 and TRBJ1-4; TRBD1 aligns across 8 bases. With 4 bases clipped from V and 7 bases from J, the junction kept 6 bases outside the gene matches. CDR1 and CDR2 from the germline V gene are SGHNT and YYREEE (reference sequence). The CDR3 length is 14 residues.

The chain joins TRBV30 to TRBJ2-5, with 12 bases aligning to TRBD2. This CDR3 spans 15 amino acids. Trimming at V came to 2 bases and at J to 2 bases, leaving 3 bases not matched to a gene. The V gene's germline CDR1 is GTSNPN and CDR2 SVGIG (reference sequence). CDR3 region: CAWSFGLAGQETQYF. The CDR3, as DNA: TGTGCCTGGAGTTTTGGACTAGCGGGACAAGAGACCCAGTACTTC.

This clone was detected only once. The CDR3 reads CASSGTTSTDTQYF. The CDR3 DNA sequence: TGCGCCAGCAGTGGGACTACTAGCACAGATACGCAGTATTTT. The V gene is TRBV10-1, the J gene TRBJ2-3, with D maybe TRBD2 (6 bases). The CDR3 spans 14 residues. Germline V CDR1 and CDR2: WNHNN, SYGVQD (reference sequence). V lost 4 bases and J 0 bases, leaving 8 bases between the germline ends.

This chain links TRBV5-1 with TRBJ2-1; tentative D call: TRBD2 (6 bases). CDR1 is SGHRS, CDR2 YFSETQ, per germline. The CDR3 runs 14 residues. With 0 bases removed from V and 9 bases from J, the gap between germline ends came to 13 bases. The CDR3 loop reads CASSLGTIGGEQFF. The CDR3 bases are TGCGCCAGCAGCTTGGGGACTATTGGCGGTGAGCAGTTCTTC.

The sample holds a few counts of this clone. This chain's CDR3 is CASSSPIALDTQYF. In nucleotides, the CDR3 is TGTGCCAGCAGTAGTCCGATCGCGCTGGATACGCAGTATTTT. The J gene is TRBJ2-3, the V gene TRBV28, with D unresolved. This CDR3 has 14 amino acids. Germline assignment: CDR1 MDHEN and CDR2 SYDVKM. Trimming took off 5 bases at V and 6 bases at J, with 15 bases between the two ends.

In this sample, this clone turned up many times. This chain links TRBV30 with TRBJ1-6; TRBD1 might be the D (6 bases). Trimming took off 1 base at V and 9 bases at J, with 16 bases between the two ends. This CDR3 has 15 residues. The germline CDR1 and CDR2 sequences are GTSNPN and SVGIG (reference sequence). The CDR3 region has the DNA TGTGCCTGGAGTGCCGGACAGTCTTCTGGTTCACCCCTCCACTTT. Amino acid sequence: CAWSAGQSSGSPLHF.

The V and J genes are TRBV6-6 and TRBJ2-3; no reliable D call. This CDR3 is built from 14 residues. Germline V CDR1 and CDR2: MNHNY, SVGAGI (reference sequence). Trimming stripped 2 bases from V and 0 bases from J, with 6 bases between. The CDR3 region is CASSYIVSTDTQYF. The CDR3 nucleotides are TGTGCCAGCAGTTACATCGTCAGCACAGATACGCAGTATTTT.

The chain links TRBV4-3 to TRBJ2-7; D uncertain. Germline CDR1 is LGHNA and CDR2 is YSLEER. The CDR3 consists of 15 residues. The V end was cut by 4 bases, the J end by 3 bases, with 16 bases between. The CDR3 reads CASSRTLETGYEQYF. CDR3 nucleotide sequence: TGCGCCAGCAGCCGCACCTTAGAAACGGGCTACGAGCAGTACTTC.

The genes are TRBV5-1 and TRBJ2-3; possible D gene TRBD2, 5 bases. With 7 bases removed from V and 2 bases from J, the gap between germline ends came to 14 bases. The CDR3 contains 14 residues. The germline gives CDR1 SGHRS, CDR2 YFSETQ. The CDR3 sequence is CASRPEAITDTQYF. The CDR3 region has the DNA TGCGCCAGCCGACCGGAGGCAATCACAGATACGCAGTATTTT.

The chain employs TRBV21-1 and TRBJ2-1; TRBD1, as called in the table, went unchecked against the DNA. TRBV21-1 is a documented pseudogene. The CDR3 length is 16 residues. CDR3 sequence reads: CASSLTGAKTYNEQFF. CDR3 bases: TGTGCCAGCAGCCTGACAGGGGCTAAAACCTACAATGAGCAGTTCTTC.

This clone has just a few counts. The J gene is TRBJ1-2, the V gene TRBV19; a possible D gene is TRBD1 (6 bases). Trimming cost V 5 bases and J 4 bases, with 20 bases left between them. The CDR3 loop spans 16 amino acids. The germline gives CDR1 LNHDA, CDR2 SQIVND (reference sequence). The CDR3 sequence is CASSRGQPPGRYGYTF. The DNA for the CDR3 is TGTGCCAGTAGTCGTGGACAGCCACCCGGACGCTATGGCTACACCTTC.

CDR3 region: CASSLVGQENTEAFF. In DNA, the CDR3 is TGTGCCAGCAGCTTAGTGGGACAGGAGAACACTGAAGCTTTCTTT. V gene TRBV11-2 combines with J gene TRBJ1-1, with 8 bases matching TRBD1. In germline, CDR1 is SGHAT, CDR2 FQNNGV. This CDR3 is built from 15 residues. V was clipped by 1 base and J by 1 base; unmatched bases: 2. The whole variable domain, remainder taken from reference TRBV11-2 and TRBJ1-1, is EAGVAQSPRYKIIEKRQSVAFWCNPISGHATLYWYQQILGQGPKLLIQFQNNGVVDDSQLPKDRFSAERLKGVDSTLKIQPAKLEDSAVYLCASSLVGQENTEAFFGQGTRLTVV.

This clone was counted between two and nine times. The V and J genes are TRBV2 and TRBJ1-5; D unclear. The V gene lost 3 bases and the J gene lost 7 bases, with 10 bases spanning the gap. The CDR3 covers 13 residues. Germline CDR1 reads SNHLY; CDR2 reads FYNNEI. CDR3 sequence: CASSELGGQPQHF. In nucleotides, the CDR3 is TGTGCCAGCAGTGAGCTTGGAGGGCAGCCCCAGCATTTT.

The sample holds a few counts of this clone. The chain joins TRBV30 to TRBJ2-5, with D perhaps matching TRBD2 (7 bases). This CDR3 is 14 amino acids long. Per the germline V gene, CDR1 is GTSNPN and CDR2 is SVGIG (reference sequence). The V end was cut by 5 bases, the J end by 5 bases, with 18 bases between. The CDR3 sequence is CAWGEGGARETQYF. DNA of the CDR3: TGTGCCTGGGGGGAGGGGGGAGCGCGTGAGACCCAGTACTTC.

This clone turned up a few times. In nucleotides, the CDR3 is TGTGCCAGCACGCCCCAGGACAGTACACTCGGCGAGCAGTACTTC. Residues: CASTPQDSTLGEQYF. The chain is built from TRBV28 and TRBJ2-7; maybe TRBD1 (6 bases). V lost 7 bases and J lost 6, with 22 bases in between. CDR1 is MDHEN and CDR2 is SYDVKM in the germline V gene. The CDR3 length is 15 residues.

This clone was counted a few times. This rearrangement joins TRBV28 to TRBJ2-7, with 7 bases aligning to TRBD2. The V and J ends lost 7 bases and 5 bases, in that order; junction bases with no gene match: 14. Germline assignment: CDR1 MDHEN and CDR2 SYDVKM. The CDR3 runs 15 residues. CDR3: CASTTGRGVNHEQYF. The CDR3 DNA is TGTGCCAGCACCACGGGGAGGGGAGTAAACCACGAGCAGTACTTC.